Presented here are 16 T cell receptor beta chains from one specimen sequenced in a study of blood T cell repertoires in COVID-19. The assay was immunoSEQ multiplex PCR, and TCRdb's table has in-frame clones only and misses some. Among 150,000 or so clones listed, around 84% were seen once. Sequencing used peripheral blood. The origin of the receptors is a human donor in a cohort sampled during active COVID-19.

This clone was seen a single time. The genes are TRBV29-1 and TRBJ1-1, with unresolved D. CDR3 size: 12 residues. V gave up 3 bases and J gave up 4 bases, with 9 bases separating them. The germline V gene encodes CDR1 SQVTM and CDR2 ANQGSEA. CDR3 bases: TGCAGCGTTGAGTTTGGGAGCACTGAAGCTTTCTTT. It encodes CSVEFGSTEAFF.

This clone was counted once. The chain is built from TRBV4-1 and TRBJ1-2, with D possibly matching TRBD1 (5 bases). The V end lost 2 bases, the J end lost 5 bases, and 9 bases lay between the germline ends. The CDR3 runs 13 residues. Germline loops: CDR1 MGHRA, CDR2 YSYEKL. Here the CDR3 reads CASSQTTAYGYTF. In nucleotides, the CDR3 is TGCGCCAGCAGCCAAACGACAGCTTATGGCTACACCTTC.

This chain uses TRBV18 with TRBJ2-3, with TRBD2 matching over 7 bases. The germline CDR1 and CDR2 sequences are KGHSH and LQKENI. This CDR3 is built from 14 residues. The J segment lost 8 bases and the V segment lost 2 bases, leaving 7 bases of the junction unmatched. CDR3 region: CASSPTTSSPTQYF. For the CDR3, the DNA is TGTGCCAGCTCACCAACGACTAGCAGTCCTACGCAGTATTTT.

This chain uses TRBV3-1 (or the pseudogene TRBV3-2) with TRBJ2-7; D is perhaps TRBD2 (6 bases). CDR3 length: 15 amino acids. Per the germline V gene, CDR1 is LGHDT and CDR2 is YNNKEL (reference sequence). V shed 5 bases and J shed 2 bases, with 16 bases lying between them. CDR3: CASSSTDAGPYEQYF. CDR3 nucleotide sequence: TGTGCCAGCAGCTCCACCGACGCGGGGCCCTACGAGCAGTACTTC.

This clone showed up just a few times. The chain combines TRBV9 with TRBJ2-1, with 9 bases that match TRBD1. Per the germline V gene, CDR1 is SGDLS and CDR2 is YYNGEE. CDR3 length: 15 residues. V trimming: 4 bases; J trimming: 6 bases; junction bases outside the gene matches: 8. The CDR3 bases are TGTGCCAGCAGCTACGCGGGACAGGGATCCAATGAGCAGTTCTTC. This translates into CASSYAGQGSNEQFF.

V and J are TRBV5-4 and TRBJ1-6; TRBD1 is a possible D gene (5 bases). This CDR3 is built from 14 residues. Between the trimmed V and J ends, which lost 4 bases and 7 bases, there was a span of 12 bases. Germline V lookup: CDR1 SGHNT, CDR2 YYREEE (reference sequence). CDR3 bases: TGTGCCAGCAGCAGTGGACAAAGGAATTCACCCCTCCACTTT. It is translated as CASSSGQRNSPLHF.

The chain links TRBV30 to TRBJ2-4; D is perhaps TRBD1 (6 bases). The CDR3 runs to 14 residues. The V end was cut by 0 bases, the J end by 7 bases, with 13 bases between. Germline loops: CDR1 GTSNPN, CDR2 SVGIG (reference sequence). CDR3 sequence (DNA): TGTGCCTGGAGTGTACGTGGGGGCCTGAACATTCAGTACTTC. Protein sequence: CAWSVRGGLNIQYF.

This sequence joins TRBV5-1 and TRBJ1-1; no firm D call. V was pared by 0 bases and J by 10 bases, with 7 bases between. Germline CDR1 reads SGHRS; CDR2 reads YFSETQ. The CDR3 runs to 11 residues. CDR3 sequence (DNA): TGCGCCAGCAGCTTGGGGGCAGGAGCTTTCTTT. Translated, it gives CASSLGAGAFF.

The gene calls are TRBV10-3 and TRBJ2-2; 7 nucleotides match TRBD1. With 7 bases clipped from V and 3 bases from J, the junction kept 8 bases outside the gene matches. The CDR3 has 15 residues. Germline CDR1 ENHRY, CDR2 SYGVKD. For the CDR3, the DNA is TGTGCCATCACATCACCGGGACAGTACACCGGGGAGCTGTTTTTT. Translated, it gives CAITSPGQYTGELFF.

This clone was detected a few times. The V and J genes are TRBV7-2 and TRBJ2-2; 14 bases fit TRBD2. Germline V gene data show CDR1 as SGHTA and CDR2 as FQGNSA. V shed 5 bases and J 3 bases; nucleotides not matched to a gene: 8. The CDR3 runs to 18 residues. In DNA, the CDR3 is TGTGCCAGCAGCCTAAGGACTAGCGGGGGGATTTACACCGGGGAGCTGTTTTTT. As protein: CASSLRTSGGIYTGELFF.

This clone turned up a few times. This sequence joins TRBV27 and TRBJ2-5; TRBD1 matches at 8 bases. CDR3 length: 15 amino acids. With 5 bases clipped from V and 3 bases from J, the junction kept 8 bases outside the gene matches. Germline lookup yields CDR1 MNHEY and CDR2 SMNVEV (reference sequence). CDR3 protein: CASSPSRQGKETQYF. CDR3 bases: TGTGCCAGCAGTCCGAGCCGACAGGGGAAAGAGACCCAGTACTTC.

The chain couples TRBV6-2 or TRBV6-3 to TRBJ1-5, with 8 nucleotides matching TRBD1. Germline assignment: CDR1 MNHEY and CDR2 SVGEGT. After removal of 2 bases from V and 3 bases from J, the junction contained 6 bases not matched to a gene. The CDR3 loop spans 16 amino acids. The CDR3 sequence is CASSYETGVPNQPQHF. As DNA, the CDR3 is TGTGCCAGCAGTTACGAGACAGGGGTCCCCAATCAGCCCCAGCATTTT.

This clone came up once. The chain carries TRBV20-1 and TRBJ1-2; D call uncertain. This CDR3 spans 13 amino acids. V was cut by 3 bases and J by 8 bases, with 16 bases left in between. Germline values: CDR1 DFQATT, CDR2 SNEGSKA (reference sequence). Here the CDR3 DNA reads TGCAGTGCTAGTTCCCACGGAGGGAGCGGCTACACCTTC. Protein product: CSASSHGGSGYTF.

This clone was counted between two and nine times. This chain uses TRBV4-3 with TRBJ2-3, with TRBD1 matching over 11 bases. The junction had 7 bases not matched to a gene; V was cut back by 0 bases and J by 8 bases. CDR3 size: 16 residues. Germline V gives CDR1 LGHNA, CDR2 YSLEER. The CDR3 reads CASSQERTGGYGTQYF. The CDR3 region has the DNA TGCGCCAGCAGCCAAGAGCGGACAGGGGGCTATGGTACGCAGTATTTT.

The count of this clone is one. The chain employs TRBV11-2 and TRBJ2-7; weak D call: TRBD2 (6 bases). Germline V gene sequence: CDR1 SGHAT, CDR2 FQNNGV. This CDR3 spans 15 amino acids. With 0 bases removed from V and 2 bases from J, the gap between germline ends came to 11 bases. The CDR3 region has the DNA TGTGCCAGCAGCTTAGATGGGACGGGGGCCTACGAGCAGTACTTC. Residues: CASSLDGTGAYEQYF.

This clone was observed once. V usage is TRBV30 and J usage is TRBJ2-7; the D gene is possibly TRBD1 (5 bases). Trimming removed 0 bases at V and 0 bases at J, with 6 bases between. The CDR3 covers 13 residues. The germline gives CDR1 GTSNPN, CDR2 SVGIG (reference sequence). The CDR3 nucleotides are TGTGCCTGGAGTGTAGGACACTCCTACGAGCAGTACTTC. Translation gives CAWSVGHSYEQYF. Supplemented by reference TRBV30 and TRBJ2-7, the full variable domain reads SQTIHQWPATLVQPVGSPLSLECTVEGTSNPNLYWYRQAAGRGLQLLFYSVGIGQISSEVPQNLSASRPQDRQFILSSKKLLLSDSGFYLCAWSVGHSYEQYFGPGTRLTVT.